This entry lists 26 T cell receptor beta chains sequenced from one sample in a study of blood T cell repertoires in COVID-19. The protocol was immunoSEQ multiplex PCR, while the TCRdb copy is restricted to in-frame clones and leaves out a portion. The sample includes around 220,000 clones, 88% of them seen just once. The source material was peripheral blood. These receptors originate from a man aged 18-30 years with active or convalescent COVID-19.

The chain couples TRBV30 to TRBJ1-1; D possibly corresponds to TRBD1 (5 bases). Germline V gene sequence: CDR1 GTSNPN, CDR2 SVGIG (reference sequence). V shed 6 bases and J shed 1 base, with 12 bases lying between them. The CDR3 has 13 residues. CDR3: CACHTGGNTEAFF. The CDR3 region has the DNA TGTGCCTGCCACACGGGGGGGAACACTGAAGCTTTCTTT.

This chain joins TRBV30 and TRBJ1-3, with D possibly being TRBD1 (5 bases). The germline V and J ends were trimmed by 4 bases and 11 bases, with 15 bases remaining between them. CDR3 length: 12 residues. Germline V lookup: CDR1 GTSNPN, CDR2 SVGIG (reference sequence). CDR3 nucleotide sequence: TGTGCCTGGACCCCGCCTGGGGCTCCCATATATTTT. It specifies CAWTPPGAPIYF.

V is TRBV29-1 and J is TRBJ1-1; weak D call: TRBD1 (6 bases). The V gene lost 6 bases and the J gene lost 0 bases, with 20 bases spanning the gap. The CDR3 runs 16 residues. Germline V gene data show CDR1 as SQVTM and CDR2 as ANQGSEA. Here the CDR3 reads CSVTRGGGRMNTEAFF. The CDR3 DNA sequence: TGCAGCGTCACCCGAGGGGGGGGGCGAATGAACACTGAAGCTTTCTTT.

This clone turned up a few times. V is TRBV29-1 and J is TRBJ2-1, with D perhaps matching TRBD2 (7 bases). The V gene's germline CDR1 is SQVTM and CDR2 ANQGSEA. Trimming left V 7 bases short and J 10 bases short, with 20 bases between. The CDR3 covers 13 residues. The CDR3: CSGGAQAGYEQFF. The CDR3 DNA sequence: TGCAGCGGGGGGGCTCAAGCGGGGTACGAGCAGTTCTTC.

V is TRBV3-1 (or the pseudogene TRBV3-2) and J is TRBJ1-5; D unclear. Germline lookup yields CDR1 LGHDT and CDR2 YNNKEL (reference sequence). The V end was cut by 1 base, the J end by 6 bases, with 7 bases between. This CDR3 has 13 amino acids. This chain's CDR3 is CASSQVPSQPQHF. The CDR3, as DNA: TGTGCCAGCAGCCAAGTTCCGAGTCAGCCCCAGCATTTT.

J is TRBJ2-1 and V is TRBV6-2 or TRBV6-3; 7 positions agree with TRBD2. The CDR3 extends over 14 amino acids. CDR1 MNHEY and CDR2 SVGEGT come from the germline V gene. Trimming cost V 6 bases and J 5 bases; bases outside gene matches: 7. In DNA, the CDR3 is TGTGCCAGCAGCAGGACGGGAGGCAACAATGAGCAGTTCTTC. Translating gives CASSRTGGNNEQFF.

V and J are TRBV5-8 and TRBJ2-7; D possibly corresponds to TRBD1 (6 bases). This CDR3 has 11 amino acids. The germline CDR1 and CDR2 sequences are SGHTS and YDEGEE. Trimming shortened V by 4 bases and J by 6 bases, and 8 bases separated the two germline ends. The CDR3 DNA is TGTGCCAGCAGCCGCAGGGGCGAGCAGTACTTC. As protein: CASSRRGEQYF.

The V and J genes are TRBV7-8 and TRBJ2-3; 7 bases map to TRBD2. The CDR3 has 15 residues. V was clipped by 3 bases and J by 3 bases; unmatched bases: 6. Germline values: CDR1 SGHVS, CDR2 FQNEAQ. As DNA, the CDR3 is TGTGCCAGCAGCTTTTGGCAGGGAGGGACAGATACGCAGTATTTT. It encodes CASSFWQGGTDTQYF. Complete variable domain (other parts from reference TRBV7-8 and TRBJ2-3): GAGVSQSPRYKVAKRGQDVALRCDPISGHVSLFWYQQALGQGPEFLTYFQNEAQLDKSGLPSDRFFAERPEGSVSTLKIQRTQQEDSAVYLCASSFWQGGTDTQYFGPGTRLTVL.

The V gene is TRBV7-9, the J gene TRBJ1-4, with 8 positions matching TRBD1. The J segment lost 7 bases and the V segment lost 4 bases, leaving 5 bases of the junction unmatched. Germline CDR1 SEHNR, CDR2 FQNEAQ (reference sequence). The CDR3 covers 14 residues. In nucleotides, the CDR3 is TGTGCCAGCAGCTATGGGACAGGAGCTGAAAAACTGTTTTTT. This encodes CASSYGTGAEKLFF.

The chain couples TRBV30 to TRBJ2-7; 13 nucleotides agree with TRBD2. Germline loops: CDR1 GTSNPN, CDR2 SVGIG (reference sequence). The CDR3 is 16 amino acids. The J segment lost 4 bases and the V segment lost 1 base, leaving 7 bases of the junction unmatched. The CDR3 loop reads CAWSARGLAGTYEQYF. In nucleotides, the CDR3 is TGTGCCTGGAGTGCCCGGGGACTAGCGGGAACGTACGAGCAGTACTTC.

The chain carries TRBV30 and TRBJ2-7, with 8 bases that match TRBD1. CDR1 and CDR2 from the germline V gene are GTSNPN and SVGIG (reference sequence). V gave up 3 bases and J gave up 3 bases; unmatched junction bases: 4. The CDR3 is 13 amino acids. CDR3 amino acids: CAWRKTGVYEQYF. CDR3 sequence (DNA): TGTGCCTGGAGGAAGACAGGGGTCTACGAGCAGTACTTC.

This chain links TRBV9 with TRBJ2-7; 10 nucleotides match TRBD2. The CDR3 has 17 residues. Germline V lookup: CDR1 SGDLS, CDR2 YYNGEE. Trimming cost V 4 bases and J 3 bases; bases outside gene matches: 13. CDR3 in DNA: TGTGCCAGCAGCAGAGGGGTCGGACTAGCGGTTCTCTACGAGCAGTACTTC. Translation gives CASSRGVGLAVLYEQYF. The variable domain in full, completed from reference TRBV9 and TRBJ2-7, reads DSGVTQTPKHLITATGQRVTLRCSPRSGDLSVYWYQQSLDQGLQFLIQYYNGEERAKGNILERFSAQQFPDLHSELNLSSLELGDSALYFCASSRGVGLAVLYEQYFGPGTRLTVT.

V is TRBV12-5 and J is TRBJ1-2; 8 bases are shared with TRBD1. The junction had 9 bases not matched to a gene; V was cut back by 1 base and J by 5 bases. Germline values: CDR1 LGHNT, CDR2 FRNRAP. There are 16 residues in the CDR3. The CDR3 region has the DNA TGTGCTAGTGGTTTGGCCCCTCGGACAGGGCGATATGGCTACACCTTC. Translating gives CASGLAPRTGRYGYTF.

CDR3 in DNA: TGTGCCAGCAGCCCGTATCGGACTAGCTCAACCTACGAGCAGTACTTC. This encodes CASSPYRTSSTYEQYF. The chain links TRBV7-2 to TRBJ2-7, with 8 bases that match TRBD2. This CDR3 region has 16 residues. The germline gives CDR1 SGHTA, CDR2 FQGNSA. The V segment lost 5 bases and the J segment 2 bases; nucleotides outside the gene matches: 11.

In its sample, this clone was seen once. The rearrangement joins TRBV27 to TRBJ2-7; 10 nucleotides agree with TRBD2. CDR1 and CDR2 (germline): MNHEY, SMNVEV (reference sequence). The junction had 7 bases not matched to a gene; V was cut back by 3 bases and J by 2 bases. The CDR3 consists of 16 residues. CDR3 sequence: CASSLDASGSTYEQYF. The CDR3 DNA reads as TGTGCCAGCAGTTTGGACGCTAGCGGGAGTACCTACGAGCAGTACTTC.

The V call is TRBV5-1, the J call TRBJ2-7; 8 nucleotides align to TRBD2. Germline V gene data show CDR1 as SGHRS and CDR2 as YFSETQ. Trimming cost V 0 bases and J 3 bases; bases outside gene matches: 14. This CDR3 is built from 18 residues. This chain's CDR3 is CASSLATGLAGKSYEQYF. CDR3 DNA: TGCGCCAGCAGCTTGGCAACAGGGTTAGCGGGAAAAAGCTACGAGCAGTACTTC.

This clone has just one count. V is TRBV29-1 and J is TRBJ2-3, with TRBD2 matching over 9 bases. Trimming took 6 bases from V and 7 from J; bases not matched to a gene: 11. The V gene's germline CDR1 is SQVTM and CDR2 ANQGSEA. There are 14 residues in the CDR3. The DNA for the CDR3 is TGCAGCGTGGACCCTAGCGGGGCAAGGAATACGCAGTATTTT. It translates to CSVDPSGARNTQYF.

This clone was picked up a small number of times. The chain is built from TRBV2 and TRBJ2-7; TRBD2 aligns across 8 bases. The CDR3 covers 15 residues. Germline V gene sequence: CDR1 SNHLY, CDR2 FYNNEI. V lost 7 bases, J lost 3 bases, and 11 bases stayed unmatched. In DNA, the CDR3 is TGTGCCAGCACCCACGGGAGGGTCGCTATCTACGAGCAGTACTTC. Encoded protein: CASTHGRVAIYEQYF.

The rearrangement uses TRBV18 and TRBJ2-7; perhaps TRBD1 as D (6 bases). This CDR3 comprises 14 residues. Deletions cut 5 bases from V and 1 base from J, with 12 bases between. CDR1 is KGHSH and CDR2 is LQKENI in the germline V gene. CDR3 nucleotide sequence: TGTGCCAGCTCAGCGTTACAGGGATCCTACGAGCAGTACTTC. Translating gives CASSALQGSYEQYF.

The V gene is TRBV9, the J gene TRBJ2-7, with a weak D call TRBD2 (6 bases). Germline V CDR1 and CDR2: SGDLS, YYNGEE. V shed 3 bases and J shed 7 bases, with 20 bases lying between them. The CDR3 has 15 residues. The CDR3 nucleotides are TGTGCCAGCAGCGCTACCCTTGGAGGGGCAAGGGAGCAGTACTTC. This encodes CASSATLGGAREQYF.

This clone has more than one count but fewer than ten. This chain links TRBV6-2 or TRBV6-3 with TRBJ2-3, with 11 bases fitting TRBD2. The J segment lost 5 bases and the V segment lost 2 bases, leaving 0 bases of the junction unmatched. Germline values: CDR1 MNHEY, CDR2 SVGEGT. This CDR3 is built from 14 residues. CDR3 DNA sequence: TGTGCCAGCAGTTACGGACTAGCGGGAGATACGCAGTATTTT. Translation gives CASSYGLAGDTQYF.

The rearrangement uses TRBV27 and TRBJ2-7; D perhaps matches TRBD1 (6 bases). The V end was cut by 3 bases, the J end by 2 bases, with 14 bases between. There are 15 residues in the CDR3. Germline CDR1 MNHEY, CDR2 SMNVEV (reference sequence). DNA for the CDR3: TGTGCCAGCAGTTTCGTCAGGGGCAGCACCTACGAGCAGTACTTC. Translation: CASSFVRGSTYEQYF.

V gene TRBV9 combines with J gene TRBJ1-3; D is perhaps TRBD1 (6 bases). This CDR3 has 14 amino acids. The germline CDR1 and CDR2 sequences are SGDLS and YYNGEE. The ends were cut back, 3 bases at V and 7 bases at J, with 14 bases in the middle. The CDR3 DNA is TGTGCCAGCAGCGCGTTCGTGGGGGCGAACACCATATATTTT. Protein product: CASSAFVGANTIYF. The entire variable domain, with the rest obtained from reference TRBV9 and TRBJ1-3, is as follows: DSGVTQTPKHLITATGQRVTLRCSPRSGDLSVYWYQQSLDQGLQFLIQYYNGEERAKGNILERFSAQQFPDLHSELNLSSLELGDSALYFCASSAFVGANTIYFGEGSWLTVV.

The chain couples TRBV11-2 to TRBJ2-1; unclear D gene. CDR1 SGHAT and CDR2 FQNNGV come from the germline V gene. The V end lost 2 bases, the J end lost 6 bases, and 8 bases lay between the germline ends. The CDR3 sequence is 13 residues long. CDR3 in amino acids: CASSLTLSNEQFF. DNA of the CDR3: TGTGCCAGCAGCTTAACTCTGTCCAATGAGCAGTTCTTC.

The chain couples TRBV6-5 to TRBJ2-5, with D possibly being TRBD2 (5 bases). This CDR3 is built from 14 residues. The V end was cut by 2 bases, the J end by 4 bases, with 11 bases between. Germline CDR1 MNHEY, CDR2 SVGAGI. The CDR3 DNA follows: TGTGCCAGCAGTTACGGCCTAGCAGGAGAGACCCAGTACTTC. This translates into CASSYGLAGETQYF.

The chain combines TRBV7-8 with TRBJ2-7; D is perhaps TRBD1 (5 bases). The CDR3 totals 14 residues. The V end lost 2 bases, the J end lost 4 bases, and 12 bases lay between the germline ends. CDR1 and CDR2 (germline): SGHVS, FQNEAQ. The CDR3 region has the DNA TGTGCCAGCAGCTTATCAGGGTTTATTTACGAGCAGTACTTC. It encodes CASSLSGFIYEQYF.